The 30 T cell receptor beta chains below all came from one sample that was sequenced in a study of circulating and synovial CD4+ cells in juvenile arthritis. Using immunoSEQ multiplex PCR, the repertoire was profiled, and TCRdb retains in-frame clones only, with some absent. The sample carries tens of thousands of clones, approximately 93% recorded once. The sample consisted of CD4+ T cells from blood. The receptors were gathered from a human donor with juvenile idiopathic arthritis.

V gene TRBV2 combines with J gene TRBJ2-1; 11 bases agree with TRBD2. With V trimmed by 7 bases and J by 4 bases, 15 bases remained unmatched. Germline CDR1 SNHLY, CDR2 FYNNEI. This CDR3 is built from 18 residues. CDR3 region: CASNQPSGGRGAYNEQFF. Written as DNA, the CDR3 is TGTGCCAGCAATCAACCTAGCGGGGGGAGAGGGGCTTACAATGAGCAGTTCTTC.

The CDR3 loop reads CASSPRGQDIIYGYTF. CDR3 DNA sequence: TGTGCCAGCTCACCACGTGGGCAGGACATCATCTATGGCTACACCTTC. The chain couples TRBV18 to TRBJ1-2; D may be TRBD1 (5 bases). This CDR3 contains 16 residues. Germline CDR1 KGHSH, CDR2 LQKENI. V was pared by 1 base and J by 4 bases, with 16 bases between.

The rearrangement joins TRBV19 to TRBJ2-1; 11 bases agree with TRBD2. The CDR3 has 15 amino acids. Trimming removed 6 bases from V and 5 bases from J; junction bases left unmatched: 6. Germline CDR1 reads LNHDA; CDR2 reads SQIVND (reference sequence). DNA for the CDR3: TGTGCCAGTAGCATCACTAGCGGGAGCGACAATGAGCAGTTCTTC. Encoded protein: CASSITSGSDNEQFF. Full variable domain (remainder filled in from reference TRBV19 and TRBJ2-1): DGGITQSPKYLFRKEGQNVTLSCEQNLNHDAMYWYRQDPGQGLRLIYYSQIVNDFQKGDIAEGYSVSREKKESFPLTVTSAQKNPTAFYLCASSITSGSDNEQFFGPGTRLTVL.

This clone was detected once. The chain couples TRBV5-1 to TRBJ2-7; 7 nucleotides line up with TRBD1. V lost 4 bases and J lost 4; bases outside the gene matches: 5. The germline CDR1 and CDR2 sequences are SGHRS and YFSETQ. This CDR3 spans 13 amino acids. CDR3 nucleotides: TGCGCCAGCAGCGGGACAGATAGATACGAGCAGTACTTC. Its translation: CASSGTDRYEQYF.

J is TRBJ1-4 and V is TRBV18; maybe TRBD1 (6 bases). This CDR3 spans 13 amino acids. V was trimmed by 2 bases and J by 10 bases, leaving 11 bases between them. Germline loops: CDR1 KGHSH, CDR2 LQKENI. Written as DNA, the CDR3 is TGTGCCAGCTCACCAGGGACATTCGGAAAACTGTTTTTT. As protein: CASSPGTFGKLFF.

The chain recombines TRBV7-2 with TRBJ2-2; tentative D call: TRBD2 (7 bases). CDR3 length: 17 residues. The V gene's germline CDR1 is SGHTA and CDR2 FQGNSA. The V gene lost 0 bases and the J gene lost 4 bases, with 15 bases spanning the gap. The CDR3 DNA follows: TGTGCCAGCAGCTTAGCGGGGGGGCCAGCTCCCACCGGGGAGCTGTTTTTT. This codes for CASSLAGGPAPTGELFF.

The rearrangement uses TRBV7-2 and TRBJ1-2, with a tentative D call TRBD1 (6 bases). With 5 bases removed from V and 7 bases from J, the gap between germline ends came to 14 bases. CDR1 SGHTA and CDR2 FQGNSA come from the germline V gene. CDR3 size: 13 residues. CDR3 in amino acids: CASSENYRAGYTF. CDR3 in DNA: TGTGCCAGCAGCGAAAATTACAGGGCTGGCTACACCTTC.

Points on this clone: This sample also contains other DNA sequences that code for the same CDR3. The rearrangement uses TRBV10-3 and TRBJ1-6; unclear D gene. The V end was cut by 4 bases, the J end by 0 bases, with 7 bases between. Per germline, CDR1 ENHRY and CDR2 SYGVKD. This CDR3 has 15 residues. CDR3 residues: CAISVDISYNSPLHF. CDR3 DNA sequence: TGTGCCATCAGTGTAGACATCTCCTATAATTCACCCCTCCACTTT.

The J gene is TRBJ2-4, the V gene TRBV2, with 9 bases that match TRBD2. The CDR3 is 15 residues long. Germline CDR1 SNHLY, CDR2 FYNNEI. V shed 4 bases, J shed 5 bases, and the junction held 6 bases outside the gene matches. The CDR3 nucleotides are TGTGCCAGCAGTGGGGAGGCGGGGGGGGAAAACATTCAGTACTTC. It encodes CASSGEAGGENIQYF.

The chain uses TRBV9 and TRBJ1-2; 7 nucleotides align to TRBD1. After removal of 3 bases from V and 7 bases from J, the junction contained 6 bases not matched to a gene. The CDR3 runs to 13 residues. The germline V gene has CDR1 SGDLS and CDR2 YYNGEE. The CDR3 is CASSGPTGAGYTF. CDR3 DNA: TGTGCCAGCAGCGGACCTACAGGGGCTGGCTACACCTTC.

This clone is medium-sized in the sample. The chain links TRBV6-6 to TRBJ1-1; D not certain. This CDR3 spans 14 amino acids. From germline, CDR1 is MNHNY and CDR2 SVGAGI (reference sequence). The V end was cut by 2 bases, the J end by 0 bases, with 7 bases between. CDR3 amino acids: CASSYLGLNTEAFF. The CDR3 bases are TGTGCCAGCAGTTACCTAGGTCTGAACACTGAAGCTTTCTTT.

The chain couples TRBV4-1 to TRBJ1-4, with D perhaps TRBD1 (6 bases). V shed 2 bases and J shed 0 bases, with 10 bases lying between them. Germline V gene data show CDR1 as MGHRA and CDR2 as YSYEKL. CDR3 length: 16 residues. As DNA, the CDR3 is TGCGCCAGCAGCCAATCCGGGACACCAACTAATGAAAAACTGTTTTTT. This translates into CASSQSGTPTNEKLFF.

The V gene is TRBV10-3, the J gene TRBJ1-5; a weak D match, TRBD1 (6 bases). The CDR3 is 16 residues long. The germline V gene encodes CDR1 ENHRY and CDR2 SYGVKD. Trimming cost V 8 bases and J 2 bases, with 19 bases left between them. CDR3 in amino acids: CAIGGRGTTGNQPQHF. DNA for the CDR3: TGTGCCATCGGGGGGAGGGGGACAACTGGCAATCAGCCCCAGCATTTT.

The chain is built from TRBV6-4 and TRBJ1-1; D is unclear. V was trimmed by 4 bases and J by 2 bases, leaving 8 bases between them. The CDR3 has 13 amino acids. Germline CDR1 MRHNA, CDR2 SNTAGT. CDR3 DNA sequence: TGTGCCAGCAGTGCGGGTACCAACACTGAAGCTTTCTTT. Translating gives CASSAGTNTEAFF.

The chain is built from TRBV7-3 and TRBJ2-5, with a tentative D call TRBD1 (5 bases). CDR1 and CDR2 from the germline V gene are SGHTA and FQGTGA. The CDR3 contains 15 residues. V lost 5 bases to trimming and J lost 4 bases, with 17 bases between them. CDR3 residues: CASSLTAGTGETQYF. CDR3 DNA: TGTGCCAGCAGCCTTACAGCAGGAACAGGAGAGACCCAGTACTTC.

This chain connects TRBV15 to TRBJ2-5; D remains ambiguous. Germline V CDR1 and CDR2: LNHNV, YYDKDF (reference sequence). V gave up 5 bases and J gave up 5 bases, with 6 bases separating them. This CDR3 contains 11 residues. The CDR3 DNA sequence: TGTGCCACCAGCGCCCGGGAGACCCAGTACTTC. It specifies CATSARETQYF.

The gene calls are TRBV7-9 and TRBJ1-4, with D possibly matching TRBD1 (6 bases). The germline V gene has CDR1 SEHNR and CDR2 FQNEAQ (reference sequence). V lost 4 bases and J 0 bases, leaving 9 bases between the germline ends. This CDR3 contains 15 residues. The CDR3 nucleotides are TGTGCCAGCAGCTCCGGACAGTCAACTAATGAAAAACTGTTTTTT. It codes for CASSSGQSTNEKLFF.

The chain recombines TRBV4-1 with TRBJ2-1, with 8 bases identical to TRBD2. In germline, CDR1 is MGHRA, CDR2 YSYEKL. J was trimmed by 6 bases and V by 3 bases; bases with no gene match: 13. This CDR3 comprises 17 residues. CDR3 in amino acids: CASSQEWGLVTSNEQFF. The DNA of the CDR3 is TGCGCCAGCAGCCAGGAATGGGGACTAGTCACTAGCAATGAGCAGTTCTTC.

CDR3 sequence (DNA): TGTGCCAGCAGCGTGGATTTACAGGGGAGGCACGAGCAGTACTTC. Its protein is CASSVDLQGRHEQYF. V usage is TRBV9 and J usage is TRBJ2-7; D is possibly TRBD1 (7 bases). Trimming pared 2 bases from V and 5 bases from J, leaving 17 bases between. The V gene's germline CDR1 is SGDLS and CDR2 YYNGEE. This CDR3 is 15 amino acids long.

This clone came up a few times. The chain's CDR3 is CSAGAGRDTDTQYF. CDR3 in DNA: TGCAGCGCCGGGGCGGGGAGAGACACAGATACGCAGTATTTT. The chain employs TRBV29-1 and TRBJ2-3; possibly TRBD2 for D (6 bases). Germline V lookup: CDR1 SQVTM, CDR2 ANQGSEA. Trimming pared 7 bases from V and 2 bases from J, leaving 16 bases between. The CDR3 is 14 amino acids.

This chain uses TRBV6-5 with TRBJ1-2; 7 nucleotides agree with TRBD1. The CDR3 consists of 14 residues. CDR1 is MNHEY, CDR2 SVGAGI, per germline. V shed 6 bases and J 8 bases; nucleotides not matched to a gene: 12. The CDR3 DNA sequence: TGTGCCAGCAGGTCCCACAGGACAGGCGGCGGCTACACCTTC. Translated, it gives CASRSHRTGGGYTF.

With respect to this clone: Other DNA sequences in this specimen translate into the identical CDR3. The chain links TRBV6-1 to TRBJ1-6, with TRBD1 matching over 7 bases. V lost 5 bases to trimming and J lost 6 bases; unmatched junction nucleotides: 4. CDR1 is MNHNS and CDR2 is SASEGT in the germline V gene. This CDR3 is built from 14 residues. For the CDR3, the DNA is TGTGCCAGCAGTTGGGACAGACTTAATTCACCCCTCCACTTT. Amino acids: CASSWDRLNSPLHF.

The CDR3 region is CASSLPLGDRGEDEQFF. The DNA of the CDR3 is TGCGCCAGCAGCTTGCCCTTGGGGGACAGGGGAGAAGATGAGCAGTTCTTC. The chain uses TRBV5-1 and TRBJ2-1; 10 bases fit TRBD1. Germline CDR1 and CDR2: SGHRS and YFSETQ. There are 17 residues in the CDR3. The V gene end was trimmed by 1 base and the J gene end by 8 bases; junction bases not matched to a gene: 12. The whole variable domain, remainder taken from reference TRBV5-1 and TRBJ2-1, is KAGVTQTPRYLIKTRGQQVTLSCSPISGHRSVSWYQQTPGQGLQFLFEYFSETQRNKGNFPGRFSGRQFSNSRSEMNVSTLELGDSALYLCASSLPLGDRGEDEQFFGPGTRLTVL.

The rearrangement links TRBV29-1 to TRBJ2-3; 8 bases map to TRBD2. Germline V gives CDR1 SQVTM, CDR2 ANQGSEA. This CDR3 is built from 14 residues. Losses at the gene ends were 7 bases for V and 5 bases for J; bases not matched to a gene: 11. CDR3 amino acids: CSDERGPPGDTQYF. Written as DNA, the CDR3 is TGCAGCGACGAGCGGGGGCCCCCCGGAGATACGCAGTATTTT.

The chain couples TRBV5-1 to TRBJ2-7; 9 positions match TRBD2. V lost 4 bases, J lost 5 bases, and 10 bases stayed unmatched. Germline values: CDR1 SGHRS, CDR2 YFSETQ. The CDR3 totals 15 residues. CDR3 in amino acids: CASSAASGVIHEQYF. As DNA, the CDR3 is TGCGCCAGCAGCGCCGCTAGCGGGGTAATCCACGAGCAGTACTTC.

The chain recombines TRBV19 with TRBJ2-3; 10 bases map to TRBD1. The V gene's germline CDR1 is LNHDA and CDR2 SQIVND (reference sequence). The CDR3 totals 14 residues. Trimming at V came to 7 bases and at J to 5 bases, leaving 6 bases not matched to a gene. The CDR3 sequence is CASIDRGRGDTQYF. The CDR3 region has the DNA TGTGCCAGTATCGACAGGGGGCGGGGAGATACGCAGTATTTT.

The chain uses TRBV5-6 and TRBJ2-7, with D possibly TRBD1 on 6 matching bases. Germline V CDR1 and CDR2: SGHDT, YYEEEE. The V end lost 1 base, the J end lost 5 bases, and 7 bases lay between the germline ends. CDR3 length: 12 amino acids. The CDR3 nucleotides read TGTGCCAGCAGCTTGAACAGGGACGAGCAGTACTTC. Amino acid sequence: CASSLNRDEQYF.

The chain combines TRBV6-5 with TRBJ2-3, with 11 bases lining up with TRBD2. Germline CDR1 and CDR2: MNHEY and SVGAGI. The CDR3 is 16 residues long. Trimming cost V 4 bases and J 5 bases; bases outside gene matches: 8. The CDR3 loop reads CASSSRLAGPRDTQYF. In DNA form, the CDR3 reads TGTGCCAGCAGTTCCAGACTAGCGGGGCCACGAGATACGCAGTATTTT.

The chain carries TRBV7-9 and TRBJ1-2; the D gene is possibly TRBD1 (5 bases). Per germline, CDR1 SEHNR and CDR2 FQNEAQ (reference sequence). The CDR3 loop spans 14 amino acids. V lost 6 bases to trimming and J lost 0 bases, with 11 bases between them. Written as DNA, the CDR3 is TGTGCCAGCAGTCGTGACAGTACTAACTATGGCTACACCTTC. This gives the protein CASSRDSTNYGYTF. Filled out from reference TRBV7-9 and TRBJ1-2, the complete variable domain reads DTGVSQNPRHKITKRGQNVTFRCDPISEHNRLYWYRQTLGQGPEFLTYFQNEAQLEKSRLLSDRFSAERPKGSFSTLEIQRTEQGDSAMYLCASSRDSTNYGYTFGSGTRLTVV.

As regards this clone: Compared with germline, one end of the junction differs, possibly owing to a read error. Other DNA sequences in the same sample also yield this CDR3. The rearrangement uses TRBV10-1 and TRBJ1-6; 10 positions agree with TRBD1. Germline loops: CDR1 WNHNN, CDR2 SYGVQD (reference sequence). The CDR3 consists of 15 residues. The CDR3 loop is CASKRQGAYNSPLHF. CDR3 nucleotide sequence: TGCGCCAGCAAAAGACAGGGGGCATATAATTCCCCCCTCCACTTT.